The clone carrying this T cell receptor (beta chain) was counted ten times or more. Researchers amplified the TCR beta CDR3 regions from RNA transcripts. The HTBI primer set drove a first-round RT-PCR of the TCR CDR3. TCRdb analysed the multiplex PCR reads with MiXCR anew, one entry per CDR3 protein. The sample has 280,000 or so distinct CDR3 sequences, 25% seen once. These data belong to a study of T cells in Graves' hyperthyroidism and ophthalmopathy. Across the study: Peripheral blood collection took place at initial diagnosis, before any treatment.

The CDR3 has 20 amino acids. Germline V gene lookup returns CDR1 PRHDT and CDR2 FYEKMQ (reference sequence). J gave up 6 bases and V 5 bases, and 22 bases lay outside the gene matches. The patients, who ranged from 18 to 65 in age, presented with newly diagnosed hyperthyroidism lasting under 2 months. The sequence was obtained from a man aged 35-49 years with Graves' hyperthyroidism that later progressed to Graves' ophthalmopathy. The source material was blood. The J gene is TRBJ2-3, the V gene TRBV13; TRBD2 matches 11 bases. CDR3 protein: CASSRPPYSGRGIGEDTQYF. In nucleotides, the CDR3 is TGTGCCAGCAGCAGACCACCCTATAGCGGGAGGGGTATCGGTGAGGATACGCAGTATTTT.